The clone carrying this T cell receptor beta chain was counted a few times. The antigen is not known. This record comes from a study of metastatic and nonmetastatic thyroid tumors. Across the study: The study looked at repertoires side by side in blood and in tumor or nodule tissue from malignant and benign thyroid patients. Study results and caveats: For both blood and tumor, malignant thyroid tumors reportedly showed significantly higher TCR beta diversity than benign nodules did.

Thyroid surgery took place with no prior treatment in any patient. Trimming removed 6 bases at V and 0 bases at J, with 20 bases between. The CDR3 loop spans 17 amino acids. Germline V CDR1 and CDR2: MNHEY, SVGAGI. Authors' methods: What underpinned the distant-metastasis classifier for papillary thyroid cancer was the set of CDR3 differences across clinicopathological groups. TCRdb re-analyzed the PCR reads using MiXCR. These V and J calls are TCRdb output, not the study's own analysis. Among some 60,000 clones, less than 30% were seen once, and the ten largest hold approximately 15%. The source is a female donor with papillary thyroid cancer or a benign thyroid nodule (not recorded which). Some clones in this sample may be carry-over from other donors' samples. V gene TRBV6-5 combines with J gene TRBJ1-1, with D perhaps matching TRBD1 (6 bases). The source material was blood. CDR3 residues: CASRLDRRGYLNTEAFF. The CDR3 DNA reads as TGTGCCAGCAGACTCGATCGGAGGGGGTACTTGAACACTGAAGCTTTCTTT.